The clone carrying this T cell receptor (beta chain) was seen a single time. The sample originates from a study of Ad26.COV2.S vaccination and SARS-CoV-2 variants. TCRdb's copy holds only in-frame clones and misses some; the assay was immunoSEQ multiplex PCR. The table includes under 550,000 clones, approximately 90% detected once. The germline CDR1 and CDR2 sequences are SEHNR and FQNEAQ (reference sequence). The CDR3 consists of 15 residues. Trimming took 5 bases from V and 8 from J; bases not matched to a gene: 10. The treatment: 19 received Ad26.COV2.S at low or high dose, single or two shots; about 5 received placebo; per-sample allocation not given. Samples came from day 63 after the first vaccine or placebo injection. The donor was a Boston adult aged 18-55 years.

Here the sequenced sample was peripheral blood, taken in a trial of Ad26.COV2.S vaccine versus placebo. This chain joins TRBV7-9 and TRBJ2-1, with 9 bases that match TRBD1. The receptor's source is a person between 18 and 65 years old who received the Ad26.COV2.S COVID-19 vaccine or a placebo. The CDR3 bases are TGTGCCAGCAGCGAAGCCGGGACAGGGATCCATGAGCAGTTCTTC. Residues: CASSEAGTGIHEQFF.